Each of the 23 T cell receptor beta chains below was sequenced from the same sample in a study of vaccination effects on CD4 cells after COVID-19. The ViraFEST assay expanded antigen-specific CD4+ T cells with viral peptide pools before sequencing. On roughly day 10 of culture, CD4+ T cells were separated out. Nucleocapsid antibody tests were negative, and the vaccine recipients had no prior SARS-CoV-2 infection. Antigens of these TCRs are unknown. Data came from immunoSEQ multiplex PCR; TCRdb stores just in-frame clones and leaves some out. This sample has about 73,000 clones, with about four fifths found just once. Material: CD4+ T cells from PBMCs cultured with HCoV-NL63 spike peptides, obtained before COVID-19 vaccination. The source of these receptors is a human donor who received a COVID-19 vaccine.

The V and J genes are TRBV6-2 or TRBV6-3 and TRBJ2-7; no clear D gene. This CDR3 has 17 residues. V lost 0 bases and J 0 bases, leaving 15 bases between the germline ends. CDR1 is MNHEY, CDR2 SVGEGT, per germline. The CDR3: CASSYSLGLNPSYEQYV. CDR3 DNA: TGTGCCAGCAGTTACTCGTTGGGTCTGAATCCCTCCTACGAGCAGTACGTC.

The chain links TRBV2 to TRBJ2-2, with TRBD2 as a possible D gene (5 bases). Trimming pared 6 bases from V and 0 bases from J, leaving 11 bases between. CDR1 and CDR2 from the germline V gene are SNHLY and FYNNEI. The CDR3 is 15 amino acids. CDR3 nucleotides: TGTGCCAGCAGGGTGAGGGCCCCGAACACCGGGGAGCTGTTTTTT. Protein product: CASRVRAPNTGELFF.

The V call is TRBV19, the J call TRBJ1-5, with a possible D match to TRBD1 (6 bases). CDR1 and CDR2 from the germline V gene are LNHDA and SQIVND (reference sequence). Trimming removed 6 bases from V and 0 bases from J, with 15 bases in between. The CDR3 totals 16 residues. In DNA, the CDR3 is TGTGCCAGTAGCCACGACAGGCCATATAGCAATCAGCCCCAGCATTTT. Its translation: CASSHDRPYSNQPQHF.

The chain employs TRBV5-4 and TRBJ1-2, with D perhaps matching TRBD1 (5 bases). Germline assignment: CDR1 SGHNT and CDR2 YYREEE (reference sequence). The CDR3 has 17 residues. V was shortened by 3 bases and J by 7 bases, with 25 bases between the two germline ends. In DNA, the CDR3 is TGTGCCAGCAGCTCCCGGGGGGGGACTGGGGCTTCGGGTGGCTACACCTTC. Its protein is CASSSRGGTGASGGYTF.

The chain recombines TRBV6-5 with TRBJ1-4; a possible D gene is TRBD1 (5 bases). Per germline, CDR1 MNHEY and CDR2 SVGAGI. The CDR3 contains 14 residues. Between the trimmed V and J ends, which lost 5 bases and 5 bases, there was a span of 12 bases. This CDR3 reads CASSSRGGNEKLFF. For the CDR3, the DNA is TGTGCCAGCAGTAGCCGGGGGGGGAATGAAAAACTGTTTTTT.

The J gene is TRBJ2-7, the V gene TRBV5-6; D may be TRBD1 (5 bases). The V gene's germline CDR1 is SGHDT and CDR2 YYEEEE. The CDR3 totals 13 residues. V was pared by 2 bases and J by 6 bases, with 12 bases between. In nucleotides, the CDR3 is TGTGCCAGCAGCTTAATATCTGGGGCCGAGCAGTACGTC. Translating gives CASSLISGAEQYV.

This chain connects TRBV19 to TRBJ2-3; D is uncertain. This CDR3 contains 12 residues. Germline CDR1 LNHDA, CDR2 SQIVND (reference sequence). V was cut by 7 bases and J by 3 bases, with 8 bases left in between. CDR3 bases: TGTGCCAGTACCGGCAGTACAGATACGCAGTATTTT. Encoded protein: CASTGSTDTQYF. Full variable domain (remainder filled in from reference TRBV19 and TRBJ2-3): DGGITQSPKYLFRKEGQNVTLSCEQNLNHDAMYWYRQDPGQGLRLIYYSQIVNDFQKGDIAEGYSVSREKKESFPLTVTSAQKNPTAFYLCASTGSTDTQYFGPGTRLTVL.

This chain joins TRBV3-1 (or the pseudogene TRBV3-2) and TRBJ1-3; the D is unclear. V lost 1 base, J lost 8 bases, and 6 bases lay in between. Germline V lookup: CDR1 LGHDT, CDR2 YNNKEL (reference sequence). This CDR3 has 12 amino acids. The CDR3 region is CASSQGKYTIYF. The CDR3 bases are TGTGCCAGCAGCCAAGGGAAGTACACCATATATTTT.

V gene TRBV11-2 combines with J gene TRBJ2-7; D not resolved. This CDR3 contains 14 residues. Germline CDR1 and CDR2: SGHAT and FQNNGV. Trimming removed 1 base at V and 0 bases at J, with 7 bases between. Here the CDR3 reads CASSLVGSSYEQYV. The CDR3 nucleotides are TGTGCCAGCAGCTTAGTGGGTAGCTCCTACGAGCAGTACGTC.

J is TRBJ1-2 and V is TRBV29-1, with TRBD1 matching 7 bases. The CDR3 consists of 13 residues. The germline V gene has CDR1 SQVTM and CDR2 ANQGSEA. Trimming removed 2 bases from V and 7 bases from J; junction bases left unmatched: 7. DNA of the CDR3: TGCAGCGTTGAATCTCGGGCAGGGGGTGGCTACACCTTC. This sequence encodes CSVESRAGGGYTF. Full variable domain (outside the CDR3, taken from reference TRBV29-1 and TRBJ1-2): SAVISQKPSRDICQRGTSLTIQCQVDSQVTMMFWYRQQPGQSLTLIATANQGSEATYESGFVIDKFPISRPNLTFSTLTVSNMSPEDSSIYLCSVESRAGGGYTFGSGTRLTVV.

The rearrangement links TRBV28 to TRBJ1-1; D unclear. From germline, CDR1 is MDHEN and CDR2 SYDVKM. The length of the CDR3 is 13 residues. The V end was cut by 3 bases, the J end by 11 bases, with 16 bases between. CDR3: CASSFSHQSAAFF. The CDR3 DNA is TGTGCCAGCAGTTTTTCCCATCAATCTGCGGCTTTCTTT.

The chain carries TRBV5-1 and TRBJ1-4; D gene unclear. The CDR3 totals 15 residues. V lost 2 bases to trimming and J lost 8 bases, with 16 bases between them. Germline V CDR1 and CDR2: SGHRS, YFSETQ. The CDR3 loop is CASSLVSREREKLFF. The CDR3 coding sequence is TGCGCCAGCAGCTTAGTTTCCCGAGAACGGGAAAAACTGTTTTTT. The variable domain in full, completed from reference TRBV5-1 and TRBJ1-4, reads KAGVTQTPRYLIKTRGQQVTLSCSPISGHRSVSWYQQTPGQGLQFLFEYFSETQRNKGNFPGRFSGRQFSNSRSEMNVSTLELGDSALYLCASSLVSREREKLFFGSGTQLSVL.

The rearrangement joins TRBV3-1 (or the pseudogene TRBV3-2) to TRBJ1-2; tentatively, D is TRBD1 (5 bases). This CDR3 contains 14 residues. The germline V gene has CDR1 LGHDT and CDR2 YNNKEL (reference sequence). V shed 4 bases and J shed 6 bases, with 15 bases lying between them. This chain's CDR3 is CASSRDPKFDGYTF. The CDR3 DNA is TGTGCCAGCAGCCGGGACCCCAAGTTCGATGGCTACACCTTC.

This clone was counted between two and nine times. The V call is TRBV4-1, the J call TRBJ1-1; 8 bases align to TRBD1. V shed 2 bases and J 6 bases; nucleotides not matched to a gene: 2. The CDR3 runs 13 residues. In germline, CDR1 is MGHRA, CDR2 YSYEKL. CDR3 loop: CASSQQGAAEAFF. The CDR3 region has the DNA TGCGCCAGCAGCCAACAGGGGGCGGCTGAAGCTTTCTTT.

DNA of the CDR3: TGTGCCAGCAGTTACACGGGAAACGAGCAGTACGTC. Its translation: CASSYTGNEQYV. The V and J genes are TRBV6-5 and TRBJ2-7; a possible D gene is TRBD2 (5 bases). CDR1 and CDR2 (germline): MNHEY, SVGAGI. Trimming removed 2 bases from V and 5 bases from J, with 7 bases in between. The length of the CDR3 is 12 residues.

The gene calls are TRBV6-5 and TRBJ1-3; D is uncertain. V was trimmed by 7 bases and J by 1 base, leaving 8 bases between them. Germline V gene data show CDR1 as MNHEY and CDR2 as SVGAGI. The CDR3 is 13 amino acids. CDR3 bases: TGTGCCAGCAAACTGGCGTCTGGAAACACCATATATTTT. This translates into CASKLASGNTIYF.

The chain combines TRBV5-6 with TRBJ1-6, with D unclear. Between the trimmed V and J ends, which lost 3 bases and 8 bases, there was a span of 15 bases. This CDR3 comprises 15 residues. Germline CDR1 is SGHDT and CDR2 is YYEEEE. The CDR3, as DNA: TGTGCCAGCAGCTCTCTCAAAGACGGAGATTCACCCCTCCACTTT. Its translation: CASSSLKDGDSPLHF.

Here the CDR3 reads CASSLTGAYGYTF. CDR3 in DNA: TGCGCCAGCAGCTTAACAGGGGCGTATGGCTACACCTTC. The chain is built from TRBV5-1 and TRBJ1-2; 7 bases fit TRBD1. The junction had 3 bases not matched to a gene; V was cut back by 2 bases and J by 5 bases. The CDR3 has 13 residues. The V gene's germline CDR1 is SGHRS and CDR2 YFSETQ.

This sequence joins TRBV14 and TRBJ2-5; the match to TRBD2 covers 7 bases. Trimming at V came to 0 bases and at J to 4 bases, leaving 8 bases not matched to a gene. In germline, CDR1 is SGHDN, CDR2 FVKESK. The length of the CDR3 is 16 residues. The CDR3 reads CASSQDHRLAGETQYF. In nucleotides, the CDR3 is TGTGCCAGCAGCCAAGACCACAGACTAGCAGGAGAGACCCAGTACTTC.

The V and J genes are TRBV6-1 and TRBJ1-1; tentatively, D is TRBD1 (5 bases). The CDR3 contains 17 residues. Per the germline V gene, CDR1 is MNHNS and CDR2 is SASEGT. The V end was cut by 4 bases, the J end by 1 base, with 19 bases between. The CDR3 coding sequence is TGTGCCAGCAGTGCCCCCCCAGGGAGGTGGTCGAACACTGAAGCTTTCTTT. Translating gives CASSAPPGRWSNTEAFF.

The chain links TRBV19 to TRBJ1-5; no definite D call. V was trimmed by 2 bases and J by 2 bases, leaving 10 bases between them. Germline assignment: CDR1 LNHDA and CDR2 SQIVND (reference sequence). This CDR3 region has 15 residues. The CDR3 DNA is TGTGCCAGTAGTATACAGGTTTCGGGCAATCAGCCCCAGCATTTT. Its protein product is CASSIQVSGNQPQHF.

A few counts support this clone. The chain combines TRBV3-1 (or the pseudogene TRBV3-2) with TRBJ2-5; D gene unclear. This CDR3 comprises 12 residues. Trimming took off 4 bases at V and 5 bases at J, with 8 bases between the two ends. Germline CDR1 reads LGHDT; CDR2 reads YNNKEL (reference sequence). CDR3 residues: CASSPERETQYF. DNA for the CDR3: TGTGCCAGCAGCCCCGAAAGGGAGACCCAGTACTTC.

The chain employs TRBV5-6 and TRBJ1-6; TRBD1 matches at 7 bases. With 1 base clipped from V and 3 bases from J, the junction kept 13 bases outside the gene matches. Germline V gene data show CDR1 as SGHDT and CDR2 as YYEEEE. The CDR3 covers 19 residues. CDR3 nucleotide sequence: TGTGCCAGCAGCTTGAAGACAGGGTCCCCGGGGAGCTATAATTCACCCCTCCACTTT. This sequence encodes CASSLKTGSPGSYNSPLHF.